Each of the 22 T cell receptor beta chains below was sequenced from the same sample in a study of blood T cell repertoires in COVID-19. The method was immunoSEQ multiplex PCR; TCRdb's version includes in-frame clones alone and lacks a portion of them. The sample includes about 240,000 clones, approximately 90% seen only once; the top ten take roughly 4%. The sample consisted of PBMCs or T cells enriched from blood (not recorded which). The receptor source for this set is a woman younger than 45 who had recovered from COVID-19.

The chain carries TRBV29-1 and TRBJ2-7; 9 bases fit TRBD1. The V segment lost 5 bases and the J segment 1 base; nucleotides outside the gene matches: 6. CDR1 is SQVTM, CDR2 ANQGSEA, per germline. This CDR3 has 14 amino acids. CDR3 nucleotides: TGCAGCGTTCGGGACAGGGCGTCTTCCTACGAGCAGTACTTC. Encoded protein: CSVRDRASSYEQYF.

V gene TRBV28 combines with J gene TRBJ2-5; 10 nucleotides agree with TRBD2. V lost 5 bases and J lost 4; bases outside the gene matches: 4. CDR1 is MDHEN, CDR2 SYDVKM, per germline. This CDR3 has 14 amino acids. This chain's CDR3 is CASSPTSGVETQYF. CDR3 DNA sequence: TGTGCCAGCAGTCCTACTAGCGGGGTAGAGACCCAGTACTTC.

In the case of this clone: Sequence at one end of the junction differs from germline and may be a read error. The chain employs TRBV7-7 and TRBJ1-4; tentative D call: TRBD1 (6 bases). This CDR3 region has 13 residues. CDR1 and CDR2 from the germline V gene are SSHAT and FNYEAQ (reference sequence). The CDR3 DNA follows: TGTGCTAGCAGCGAGGGGGATAATGAAAAACTGTTTTTT. Its protein is CASSEGDNEKLFF. The variable domain in full, completed from reference TRBV7-7 and TRBJ1-4, reads GAGVSQSPRYKVTKRGQDVTLRCDPISSHATLYWYQQALGQGPEFLTYFNYEAQPDKSGLPSDRFSAERPEGSISTLTIQRTEQRDSAMYRCASSEGDNEKLFFGSGTQLSVL.

The chain recombines TRBV6-6 with TRBJ1-6; 9 nucleotides line up with TRBD1. V trimming: 2 bases; J trimming: 8 bases; junction bases outside the gene matches: 4. Germline V CDR1 and CDR2: MNHNY, SVGAGI (reference sequence). This CDR3 spans 15 amino acids. The CDR3 is CASSYEGTGYSPLHF. The DNA of the CDR3 is TGTGCCAGCAGTTACGAAGGGACAGGGTATTCACCCCTCCACTTT.

The rearrangement links TRBV19 to TRBJ1-2, with D unclear. The CDR3 loop spans 12 amino acids. V shed 5 bases and J shed 1 base, with 5 bases lying between them. Per germline, CDR1 LNHDA and CDR2 SQIVND (reference sequence). CDR3 in amino acids: CASSVVNYGYTF. Written as DNA, the CDR3 is TGTGCCAGTAGTGTCGTTAACTATGGCTACACCTTC.

The V and J genes are TRBV13 and TRBJ1-1; D perhaps matches TRBD1 (5 bases). This CDR3 contains 15 residues. V shed 2 bases and J shed 6 bases, with 16 bases lying between them. From germline, CDR1 is PRHDT and CDR2 FYEKMQ (reference sequence). For the CDR3, the DNA is TGTGCCAGCAGCTTAAGTTCTTTGACAGTAGCTGAAGCTTTCTTT. The encoded protein is CASSLSSLTVAEAFF.

V is TRBV28 and J is TRBJ2-1; 9 bases are a match to TRBD2. Losses at the gene ends were 5 bases for V and 5 bases for J; bases not matched to a gene: 7. In germline, CDR1 is MDHEN, CDR2 SYDVKM. The CDR3 has 15 amino acids. The CDR3 region is CASSRLAGVDNEQFF. In DNA form, the CDR3 reads TGTGCCAGCAGTCGGTTAGCGGGAGTCGACAATGAGCAGTTCTTC.

This rearrangement joins TRBV5-1 to TRBJ2-5; tentatively, D is TRBD1 (6 bases). V shed 4 bases and J shed 5 bases, with 15 bases lying between them. Germline V gene lookup returns CDR1 SGHRS and CDR2 YFSETQ. The CDR3 loop spans 14 amino acids. The CDR3 nucleotides are TGCGCCAGCAGCCCCGGGCTTACAGGGGAGACCCAGTACTTC. It encodes CASSPGLTGETQYF.

The chain uses TRBV6-2 or TRBV6-3 and TRBJ1-5; possible D gene TRBD1, 5 bases. The CDR3 consists of 13 residues. Deletions cut 6 bases from V and 7 bases from J, with 13 bases between. Germline lookup yields CDR1 MNHEY and CDR2 SVGEGT. The CDR3, as DNA: TGTGCCAGCAGCTTGGGGGGGAGACAGCCCCAGCATTTT. Translating gives CASSLGGRQPQHF.

The chain has TRBV24-1 and TRBJ2-5, with 9 bases identical to TRBD2. V shed 5 bases and J 1 base; nucleotides not matched to a gene: 4. This CDR3 contains 15 residues. CDR1 and CDR2 (germline): KGHDR, SFDVKD. Here the CDR3 reads CATSGLAGSQETQYF. The DNA for the CDR3 is TGTGCCACCAGTGGGCTAGCGGGAAGCCAAGAGACCCAGTACTTC.

The chain's CDR3 is CASSVLSGRAANTGELFF. The CDR3 nucleotides read TGTGCCAGCAGTGTCCTATCGGGGAGGGCCGCGAACACCGGGGAGCTGTTTTTT. The V and J genes are TRBV6-1 and TRBJ2-2, with 7 nucleotides matching TRBD2. Germline CDR1 reads MNHNS; CDR2 reads SASEGT. V gave up 4 bases and J gave up 0 bases; unmatched junction bases: 11. CDR3 length: 18 amino acids.

The CDR3 sequence: CASSFRDREVAEGYTF. In DNA form, the CDR3 reads TGCGCCAGCAGTTTCCGGGACAGGGAGGTTGCCGAAGGCTACACCTTC. The gene calls are TRBV5-1 and TRBJ1-2, with 9 nucleotides matching TRBD1. This CDR3 has 16 amino acids. The germline CDR1 and CDR2 sequences are SGHRS and YFSETQ. The trim removed 5 bases at V and 8 bases at J, leaving 16 bases unmatched.

This chain uses TRBV19 with TRBJ2-1, with TRBD2 matching over 8 bases. CDR1 and CDR2 from the germline V gene are LNHDA and SQIVND (reference sequence). The CDR3 consists of 15 residues. V was pared by 3 bases and J by 5 bases, with 6 bases of the junction left unmatched. This CDR3 reads CASSMEGLGNNEQFF. The DNA for the CDR3 is TGTGCCAGTAGTATGGAGGGACTAGGAAACAATGAGCAGTTCTTC.

The genes are TRBV5-5 and TRBJ1-2; D gene ambiguous. V was shortened by 4 bases and J by 0 bases, with 16 bases between the two germline ends. The CDR3 loop spans 16 amino acids. Germline values: CDR1 SGHKS, CDR2 YYEKEE (reference sequence). Written as DNA, the CDR3 is TGTGCCAGCAGCACCGGGAGCCTCTTAGCTAACTATGGCTACACCTTC. Its protein product is CASSTGSLLANYGYTF.

V is TRBV7-2 and J is TRBJ2-5; TRBD1 might be the D (6 bases). The germline V gene encodes CDR1 SGHTA and CDR2 FQGNSA. CDR3 length: 15 residues. V was cut by 5 bases and J by 2 bases, with 15 bases left in between. CDR3 loop: CASSISGQRQETQYF. In nucleotides, the CDR3 is TGTGCCAGCAGCATAAGTGGACAGAGGCAAGAGACCCAGTACTTC.

This clone was seen more than once but under ten times. The chain employs TRBV7-2 and TRBJ2-1; unclear D gene. Germline values: CDR1 SGHTA, CDR2 FQGNSA. V lost 0 bases and J lost 5, with 11 bases in between. The CDR3 consists of 15 residues. The CDR3 spells CASSLAGRSHNEQFF. The CDR3 DNA is TGTGCCAGCAGCTTAGCAGGCAGGTCCCACAATGAGCAGTTCTTC.

This clone appeared a single time. This rearrangement joins TRBV28 to TRBJ2-1; tentative D call: TRBD2 (5 bases). This CDR3 contains 16 residues. Per germline, CDR1 MDHEN and CDR2 SYDVKM. Trimming cost V 8 bases and J 0 bases, with 17 bases left between them. The CDR3, as DNA: TGTGCCAGCGCTGGGAGTGCGGCGGACTCCTACAATGAGCAGTTCTTC. Protein: CASAGSAADSYNEQFF.

This clone was counted many times. The V gene is TRBV28, the J gene TRBJ2-3, with 12 bases matching TRBD2. The CDR3 contains 15 residues. Germline CDR1 and CDR2: MDHEN and SYDVKM. V lost 4 bases to trimming and J lost 2 bases; unmatched junction nucleotides: 1. The CDR3 DNA is TGTGCCAGCAGTTCTAGCGGGAGGGCCACAGATACGCAGTATTTT. It is translated as CASSSSGRATDTQYF.

This chain joins TRBV6-1 and TRBJ1-6; 7 bases map to TRBD1. Germline assignment: CDR1 MNHNS and CDR2 SASEGT. The CDR3 loop spans 15 amino acids. Trimming removed 3 bases from V and 7 bases from J; junction bases left unmatched: 6. Here the CDR3 DNA reads TGTGCCAGCAGTGAGATGACAGGGAAAAATTCACCCCTCCACTTT. It codes for CASSEMTGKNSPLHF.

This clone appeared once. This chain uses TRBV28 with TRBJ1-5; the D gene is possibly TRBD1 (6 bases). V was cut by 11 bases and J by 7 bases, with 18 bases left in between. There are 13 residues in the CDR3. The V gene's germline CDR1 is MDHEN and CDR2 SYDVKM. CDR3 sequence reads: CAGTTGQGQPQHF. The CDR3 region has the DNA TGTGCCGGGACAACAGGGCAGGGACAGCCCCAGCATTTT.

The chain has TRBV2 and TRBJ1-3, with 7 bases aligning to TRBD1. Germline V lookup: CDR1 SNHLY, CDR2 FYNNEI. The length of the CDR3 is 15 residues. Trimming removed 6 bases from V and 0 bases from J; junction bases left unmatched: 5. The CDR3 here is CASSKDRSSGNTIYF. CDR3 sequence (DNA): TGTGCCAGCAGCAAGGACAGGAGCTCTGGAAACACCATATATTTT.

The chain links TRBV5-5 to TRBJ2-4, with 7 positions matching TRBD1. V shed 2 bases, J shed 8 bases, and the junction held 10 bases outside the gene matches. The CDR3 is made up of 15 amino acids. The germline gives CDR1 SGHKS, CDR2 YYEKEE (reference sequence). The CDR3 is CASSFPQTGRDIQYF. The CDR3 DNA reads as TGTGCCAGCAGCTTCCCCCAGACAGGGAGAGACATTCAGTACTTC.